This T cell receptor beta chain emerged from a study of cytomegalovirus exposure and HLA in healthy donors. Comments on this clone: The antigen remains undetermined.

Researchers ran the PCR with 60 Vbeta and 13 Jbeta primers. Data came from immunoSEQ multiplex PCR; TCRdb stores just in-frame clones and leaves some out. The repertoire holds more than 95,000 clones, with roughly three quarters as singletons. Study results and caveats: Later on, a genetic analysis was performed. It linked a missense variant in DCLRE1C with V- and J-gene trimming of TCR beta.

J lost 4 bases, V lost 3 bases, and 0 bases had no gene match. Germline V gene data show CDR1 as LNHNV and CDR2 as YYDKDF (reference sequence). The length of the CDR3 is 15 residues. The chain joins TRBV15 to TRBJ2-1; TRBD2 matches 13 bases. The sequenced sample was PBMCs. The sequence was obtained from a man younger than 40 in good health and CMV-seronegative. This chain's CDR3 is CATSRGLAGYNEQFF. In DNA, the CDR3 is TGTGCCACCAGCAGGGGACTAGCGGGATACAATGAGCAGTTCTTC.